The 21 T cell receptor beta chains reported below all come from one sample, sequenced in a study of T cells expressing NK-cell markers. TCRdb processed the 5' RACE reads again and assigns one entry to each CDR3 protein, with no DNA. The listing contains 200,000 to 300,000 distinct CDR3 sequences. Sequencing was done on a sample of blood T cells: a sorted CD56 or NKG2C T cell subset, CD4+ or CD8+ T cells, or bulk PBMC T cells (not recorded which). The receptors come from a man aged 18 to 29 in good health.

The chain joins TRBV6-1 to TRBJ2-7; TCRdb's assignment of TRBD1 cannot be checked, as there is no DNA. CDR3 length: 15 residues. Germline-derived CDR1 and CDR2 are MNHNS and SASEGT. CDR3 amino acids: CASRVTGTGNYEQYF.

This rearrangement joins TRBV6-1 to TRBJ1-1; TCRdb indicates TRBD1, and absent DNA this call remains unverified. Looked up from germline, CDR1 is MNHNS and CDR2 is SASEGT. This CDR3 region has 13 residues. The chain's CDR3 is CASGGVSNTEAFF.

V gene TRBV7-9 combines with J gene TRBJ2-4; TCRdb calls TRBD1, which cannot be checked without DNA. The CDR3 runs to 13 residues. Germline CDR1 reads SEHNR; CDR2 reads FQNEAQ (reference sequence). This CDR3 reads CASSMGGSDIQYF.

The CDR3: CASLKGASPYEQYF. The rearrangement uses TRBV7-2 and TRBJ2-7; TCRdb outputs TRBD1, but without DNA this stays unchecked. This CDR3 has 14 residues. The germline V gene encodes CDR1 SGHTA and CDR2 FQGNSA.

J is TRBJ2-1 and V is TRBV5-1. The germline V gene has CDR1 SGHRS and CDR2 YFSETQ. This CDR3 has 14 residues. The CDR3 loop reads CASSLEEGKNEQFF.

The V call is TRBV7-6, the J call TRBJ2-7; without DNA, the TCRdb call of TRBD1 cannot be checked. The CDR3 is 14 amino acids. Germline V gene data show CDR1 as SGHVS and CDR2 as FNYEAQ. The CDR3: CASSLWTGHYEQYF. Full variable domain (remainder filled in from reference TRBV7-6 and TRBJ2-7): GAGVSQSPRYKVTKRGQDVALRCDPISGHVSLYWYRQALGQGPEFLTYFNYEAQQDKSGLPNDRFSAERPEGSISTLTIQRTEQRDSAMYRCASSLWTGHYEQYFGPGTRLTVT.

J is TRBJ2-3 and V is TRBV20-1; there is no DNA to check the TCRdb D call of TRBD2. CDR1 and CDR2 from the germline V gene are DFQATT and SNEGSKA (reference sequence). This CDR3 spans 14 amino acids. CDR3 loop: CSASKREGGDTQYF.

This chain connects TRBV15 to TRBJ2-3; TCRdb proposes TRBD1, but this gene call is untestable without DNA. The CDR3 consists of 13 residues. In germline, CDR1 is LNHNV, CDR2 YYDKDF (reference sequence). The CDR3 reads CATKGEGLDTQYF.

The chain carries TRBV4-2 and TRBJ1-4. The CDR3 is 16 amino acids. The germline CDR1 and CDR2 sequences are LGHNA and YNFKEQ. CDR3 loop: CASSQGPASTNEKLFF.

This sequence joins TRBV6-1 and TRBJ1-2. Germline values: CDR1 MNHNS, CDR2 SASEGT. The CDR3 is 14 residues long. CDR3 amino acids: CASTEDGIKHGYTF.

This rearrangement joins TRBV9 to TRBJ1-5; TCRdb gives TRBD1 as the D gene, but with no DNA this cannot be confirmed. CDR3 length: 15 residues. Germline CDR1 SGDLS, CDR2 YYNGEE. The CDR3 loop is CASSPDSYSNQPQHF.

This chain connects TRBV12-3 or TRBV12-4 to TRBJ1-3. The CDR3 has 16 amino acids. This CDR3 reads CASRLGGLNKGNTIYF.

The V and J genes are TRBV29-1 and TRBJ2-1. This CDR3 region has 14 residues. CDR1 SQVTM and CDR2 ANQGSEA come from the germline V gene. The CDR3 sequence: CSVELSSSYNEQFF.

The chain couples TRBV18 to TRBJ2-1; no DNA is available, so the TRBD2 call from TCRdb remains unchecked. Per germline, CDR1 KGHSH and CDR2 LQKENI. The CDR3 is 16 amino acids. The CDR3 loop reads CASSPRPGLSYNEQFF. Combining the CDR3 with reference TRBV18 and TRBJ2-1 gives the whole variable domain NAGVMQNPRHLVRRRGQEARLRCSPMKGHSHVYWYRQLPEEGLKFMVYLQKENIIDESGMPKERFSAEFPKEGPSILRIQQVVRGDSAAYFCASSPRPGLSYNEQFFGPGTRLTVL.

The gene calls are TRBV20-1 and TRBJ2-3; TCRdb's assignment of TRBD1 cannot be checked, as there is no DNA. Looked up from germline, CDR1 is DFQATT and CDR2 is SNEGSKA (reference sequence). The CDR3 sequence is 16 residues long. CDR3 region: CSARDNEQGRADTQYF.

The J gene is TRBJ2-4, the V gene TRBV18. The CDR3 is made up of 14 amino acids. Germline V gives CDR1 KGHSH, CDR2 LQKENI. CDR3 residues: CASSPAGVRNIQYF.

The rearrangement links TRBV4-1 to TRBJ1-4. Germline lookup yields CDR1 MGHRA and CDR2 YSYEKL. CDR3 length: 12 amino acids. The CDR3 here is CASSRLDEKLFF.

The V and J genes are TRBV29-1 and TRBJ2-2; TCRdb's D call, TRBD1, is unchecked because there is no DNA. Germline CDR1 is SQVTM and CDR2 is ANQGSEA. This CDR3 comprises 16 residues. The CDR3 is CSARGIQGLNTGELFF.

The rearrangement uses TRBV27 and TRBJ1-4. The CDR3 runs 15 residues. Germline loops: CDR1 MNHEY, CDR2 SMNVEV (reference sequence). The CDR3 spells CASSSREGINEKLFF.

The CDR3 loop reads CASSLDLTGAEAFF. The chain employs TRBV11-3 and TRBJ1-1; TCRdb designates TRBD1, a call that cannot be tested without DNA. CDR1 SGHNT and CDR2 YENEEA come from the germline V gene. This CDR3 is built from 14 residues.

The rearrangement uses TRBV5-3 and TRBJ2-3. TRBV5-3 is an open reading frame whose function is uncertain. This CDR3 comprises 16 residues. The chain's CDR3 is CASSSGRAFSTDTQYF.